Here is one T cell receptor beta chain with its context. Profiled with immunoSEQ multiplex PCR; TCRdb holds only in-frame clones, not every one. The data contain 650,000 to 700,000 clones, about 90% of them seen just once; the ten biggest clones take up 34%. The sample originates from a study of shared clonotypes between healthy human individuals. The CDR3 covers 15 residues. The J segment lost 3 bases and the V segment lost 5 bases, leaving 8 bases of the junction unmatched. Germline CDR1 reads MNHEY; CDR2 reads SMNVEV (reference sequence). Specimen: memory CD8+ T cells from PBMCs. Subset of the sample: CD45RO+ cells pooled with CCR7-negative TemRA cells. The chain is built from TRBV27 and TRBJ2-7, with 9 bases matching TRBD2. The receptor was derived from a young man in good health. Some clones in this sample may be carry-over from other donors' samples. The CDR3 protein is CASSPPASGIYEQYF. The CDR3 region has the DNA TGTGCCAGCAGTCCCCCGGCTAGCGGGATCTACGAGCAGTACTTC.